This TCR beta chain is from a study of cytomegalovirus exposure and HLA in healthy donors. PCR employed 60 Vbeta and 13 Jbeta primers. Here immunoSEQ multiplex PCR was the method, and the copy in TCRdb shows in-frame clones only, minus some. The sample lists about 130,000 clones, around three quarters occurring once. V was pared by 8 bases and J by 7 bases, with 12 bases of the junction left unmatched. The CDR3 is made up of 14 amino acids. The germline CDR1 and CDR2 sequences are SEHNR and FQNEAQ (reference sequence). The chain links TRBV7-9 to TRBJ1-1; 8 bases align to TRBD1. The clonotype was recovered from a female donor in good health and CMV-seronegative. Sequenced material: PBMCs. The CDR3 region is CASEPPGGGGEAFF. The CDR3 DNA reads as TGTGCCAGCGAACCGCCAGGGGGCGGCGGTGAAGCTTTCTTT. The entire variable domain, with the rest obtained from reference TRBV7-9 and TRBJ1-1, is as follows: DTGVSQNPRHKITKRGQNVTFRCDPISEHNRLYWYRQTLGQGPEFLTYFQNEAQLEKSRLLSDRFSAERPKGSFSTLEIQRTEQGDSAMYLCASEPPGGGGEAFFGQGTRLTVV.